This T cell receptor beta chain was documented in a study of OX40 agonist ivuxolimab in advanced cancers. Study details: Head and neck, renal cell, melanoma or hepatocellular carcinoma were the cancers that dose-escalation patients had. Findings and limits, study-wide: Patients with a partial response at 0.1-3.0 mg/kg had among the lowest clonal expansion. Expanded clones belonging to CD8+ T cells outnumbered, on average, those of CD4+.

Only in-frame clones appear in the TCRdb table, and some are missing; sequencing was by immunoSEQ multiplex PCR. The table has about 67,000 clones, approximately 87% seen once. This clone was observed a single time. Its antigen is as yet unknown. Excluded were patients having autoimmune disease history or systemic immunosuppression. Sequenced material: CD4+ or CD8+ T cells sorted from blood, taken in a trial of the OX40 agonist ivuxolimab. The receptor's source is an adult with an advanced solid tumor such as melanoma, head and neck, liver or kidney cancer.

The CDR3 here is CASSKGTRETQYF. In nucleotides, the CDR3 is TGTGCCAGCAGCAAAGGGACTAGAGAGACCCAGTACTTC. The chain joins TRBV21-1 to TRBJ2-5; TRBD2 is taken as the D call from the table, unchecked against the DNA. TRBV21-1 constitutes a pseudogene. The CDR3 sequence is 13 residues long.